This paragraph covers one T cell receptor (beta chain) sequence. Its target is unknown. Clones were sequenced by immunoSEQ multiplex PCR, and TCRdb holds only the in-frame ones, with some missing. The repertoire includes about 170,000 clones, 80% to 95% of them detected once, and about 4.2% sits in the top ten. This sample was taken from a study of T cell responses to AZD1222 COVID-19 vaccine. The CDR3 is 16 residues long. Regarding the study as a whole: Seropositive at baseline were only 5 or 6 AZD1222 recipients.

The sequencing used peripheral blood, collected on day 0 of AZD1222 vaccination. The source of this sequence is an adult in good health. The chain is built from TRBV21-1 and TRBJ1-1. TRBV21-1 is designated a pseudogene. CDR3 protein: CASSYNSGRVNTEAFF. Here the CDR3 DNA reads TGTGCCAGCAGCTATAACTCCGGACGGGTGAACACTGAAGCTTTCTTT.